This is a list of T cell receptor beta chains from one sample in a study of cytomegalovirus exposure and HLA in healthy donors. The table came from immunoSEQ multiplex PCR; TCRdb's copy has only in-frame clones and leaves some out. The sample comprises around 150,000 clones, 65% to 70% of which are singletons, and 3.5% to 5.5% rests with the top ten. Sample: PBMCs. These receptors were taken from a woman aged 18 to 35 in good health and CMV-seropositive. Each CDR3 is given with its conserved first and last residue. A D gene is named only where the DNA matches it firmly.

NA | TRBV9 | CASTVGPTGLNNEQFF
NA | TRBV7-8 | CASSLAAGQTYEQYF
TRBD1 | TRBV7-9 | CASSRTGSSYNEQFF
NA | TRBV6-5 | CASSEHGGGGNTIYF
TRBD1 | TRBV27 | CASSLGGQGNTEAFF
TRBD2 | TRBV11-2 | CASSSLGLAVPYEQYF
NA | TRBV9 | CASSVGSSPRTDTQYF
NA | TRBV27 | CASSLLGGDYEQYF
NA | TRBV18 | CASSPTAQAWGYGYTF
NA | TRBV6-4 | CASSDGSSQETQYF
NA | TRBV21-1 | CAGPLVWTGYGYTF
NA | TRBV30 | CAWSKGRVLYGYTF
NA | TRBV20-1 | CSEAGAWGYTF
NA | TRBV6-6 | CASTGSVGGARGYTF
NA | TRBV7-8 | CASSWAGTTMNTEAFF
NA | TRBV19 | CASSIRTGWANEKLFF
TRBD2 | TRBV6-5 | CASKTSGYQETQYF
NA | TRBV5-4 | CASRKAGQETQYF
TRBD1 | TRBV5-6 | CASSLSPGQGNEQFF
NA | TRBV27 | CASSLFALEETQYF
NA | TRBV7-9 | CASSFSHRATDTQYF
NA | TRBV9 | CASSVGLSPTNEQFF
TRBD2 | TRBV7-2 | CASSLTSGGAGETQYF
NA | TRBV7-2 | CASSLAPRYEQYF
NA | TRBV7-9 | CASSDSNGNTIYF
TRBD2 | TRBV5-4 | CASSLAGVRTDTQYF
TRBD2 | TRBV5-4 | CASRLAGGYNEQFF
NA | TRBV6-5 | CASSYSGGSGAYEQYF
NA | TRBV7-2 | CASSLVSGTEAFF
NA | TRBV25-1 | CASSAGRSYTF
NA | TRBV27 | CASSLSRGREETQYF
TRBD1 | TRBV18 | CASSPRLGQLGGYTF
TRBD2 | TRBV5-6 | CASSGLAGVSETQYF
TRBD1 | TRBV6-6 | CASSDRQGGNTEAFF
TRBD1 | TRBV7-8 | CASTTGVYEQYF